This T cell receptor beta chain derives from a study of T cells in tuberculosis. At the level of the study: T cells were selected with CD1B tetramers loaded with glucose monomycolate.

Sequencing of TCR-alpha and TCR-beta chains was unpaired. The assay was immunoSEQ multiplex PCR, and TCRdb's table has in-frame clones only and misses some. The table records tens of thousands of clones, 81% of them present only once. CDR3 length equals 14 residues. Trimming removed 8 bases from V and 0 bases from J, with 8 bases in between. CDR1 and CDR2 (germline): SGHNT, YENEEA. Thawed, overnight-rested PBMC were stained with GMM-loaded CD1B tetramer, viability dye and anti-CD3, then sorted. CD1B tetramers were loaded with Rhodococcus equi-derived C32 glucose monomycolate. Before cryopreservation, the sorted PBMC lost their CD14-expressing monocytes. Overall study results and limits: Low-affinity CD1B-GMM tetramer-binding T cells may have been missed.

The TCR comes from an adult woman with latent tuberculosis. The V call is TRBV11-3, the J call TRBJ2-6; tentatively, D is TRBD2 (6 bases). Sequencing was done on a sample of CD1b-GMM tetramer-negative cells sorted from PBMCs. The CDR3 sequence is CASGRGSGANVLTF. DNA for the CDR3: TGTGCCAGCGGGCGGGGCTCTGGGGCCAACGTCCTGACTTTC.